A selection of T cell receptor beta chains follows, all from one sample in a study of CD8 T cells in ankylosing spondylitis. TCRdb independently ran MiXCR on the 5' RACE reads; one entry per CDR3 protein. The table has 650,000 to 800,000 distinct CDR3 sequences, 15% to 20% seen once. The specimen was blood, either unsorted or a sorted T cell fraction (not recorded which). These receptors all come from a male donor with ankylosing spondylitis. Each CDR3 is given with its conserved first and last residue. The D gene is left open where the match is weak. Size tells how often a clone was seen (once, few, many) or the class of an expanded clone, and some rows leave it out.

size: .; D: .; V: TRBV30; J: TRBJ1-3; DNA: TGTGCCTGGAGGCGGGCATTCTCTGGAAACACCATATATTTT; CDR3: CAWRRAFSGNTIYF
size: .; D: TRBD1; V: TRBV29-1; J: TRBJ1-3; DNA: TGCAGCGTTGCGGGACAGGGAGGTTTAATTGGAAACACCATATATTTT; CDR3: CSVAGQGGLIGNTIYF
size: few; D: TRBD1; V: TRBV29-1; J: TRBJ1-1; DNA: TGCAGCGTGGGCACGGGACAGGCAAACACTGAAGCTTTCTTT; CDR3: CSVGTGQANTEAFF
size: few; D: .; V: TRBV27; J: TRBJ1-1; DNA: TGTGCCAGCAGTTTATATGACAGCTTCTCCACTGAAGCTTTCTTT; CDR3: CASSLYDSFSTEAFF
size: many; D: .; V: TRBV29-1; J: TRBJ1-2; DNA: TGCAGCGTTGTTGGCAGCCAGGGGCAGGGCTACACCTTC; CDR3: CSVVGSQGQGYTF
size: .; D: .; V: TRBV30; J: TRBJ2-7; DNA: TGTGCCTGGAACCCCGGCCTAGGGCGCATTCGATACGAGCAGTACTTC; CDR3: CAWNPGLGRIRYEQYF
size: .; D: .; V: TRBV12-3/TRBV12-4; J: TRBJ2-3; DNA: TGTGCCAGCGGCCTTTTGGATACGCAGTATTTT; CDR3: CASGLLDTQYF
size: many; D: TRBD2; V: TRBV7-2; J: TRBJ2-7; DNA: TGTGCCAGCAGTTACCGGACTAGCCGCTACGAGCAGTACTTC; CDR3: CASSYRTSRYEQYF
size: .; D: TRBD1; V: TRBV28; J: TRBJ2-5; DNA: TGTGCCAGCAGTTCCCCGACAGGGACCCAAGAGACCCAGTACTTC; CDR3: CASSSPTGTQETQYF
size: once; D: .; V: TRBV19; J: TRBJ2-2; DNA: TGTGCCAGTAGTTGGCAGGGCGCCGGGGAGCTGTTTTTT; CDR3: CASSWQGAGELFF
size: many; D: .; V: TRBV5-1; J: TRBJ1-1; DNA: TGCGCCAGCAGCTTGTTAGGACACACTGAAGCTTTCTTT; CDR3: CASSLLGHTEAFF
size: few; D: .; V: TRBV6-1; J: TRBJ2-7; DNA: TGTGCCAGCAGTGGCCAATTGGACGGGCCCTACGAGCAGTACTTC; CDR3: CASSGQLDGPYEQYF
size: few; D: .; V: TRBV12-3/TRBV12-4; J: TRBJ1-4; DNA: TGTGCCAGCCGATCCTGGGATCTAAATGAAAAACTGTTTTTT; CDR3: CASRSWDLNEKLFF
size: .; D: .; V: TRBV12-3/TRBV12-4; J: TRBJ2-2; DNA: TGTGCCAGCAGACCGACCCAGGGCCCACACGCCGGGGAGCTGTTTTTT; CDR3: CASRPTQGPHAGELFF
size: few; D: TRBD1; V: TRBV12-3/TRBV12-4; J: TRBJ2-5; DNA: TGTGCCAGCACGGTGGCAGGGGGTGAAGAGACCCAGTACTTC; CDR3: CASTVAGGEETQYF
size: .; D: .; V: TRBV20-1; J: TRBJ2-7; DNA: TGCAGTGCTGCCTTCACTGGCTACGAGCAGTACTTC; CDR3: CSAAFTGYEQYF
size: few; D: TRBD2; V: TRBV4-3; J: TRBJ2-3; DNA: TGCGCCAGCAGCCTTCGGGCTAGCGGGGACACAGATACGCAGTATTTT; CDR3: CASSLRASGDTDTQYF
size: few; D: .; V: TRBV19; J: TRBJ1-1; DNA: TGTGCCAGTAACTTATGGGGGGGCACTGAAGCTTTCTTT; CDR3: CASNLWGGTEAFF
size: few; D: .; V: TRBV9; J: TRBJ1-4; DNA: TGTGCCAGCAGCGCGAGGGCCTATTCAATTAATGAAAAACTGTTTTTT; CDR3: CASSARAYSINEKLFF
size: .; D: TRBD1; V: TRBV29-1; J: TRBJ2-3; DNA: TGCAGCGCCAGGGACAGGGCCACAGATACGCAGTATTTT; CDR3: CSARDRATDTQYF
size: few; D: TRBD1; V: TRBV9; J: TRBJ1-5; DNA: TGTGCCAGCAGCGCCGGACAGGGCGTCAATCAGCCCCAGCATTTT; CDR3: CASSAGQGVNQPQHF
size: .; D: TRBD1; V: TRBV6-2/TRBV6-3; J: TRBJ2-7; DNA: TGTGCCAGCAGTCAAGCATCTCCGGGACAGGGTTCCGAGCAGTACTTC; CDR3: CASSQASPGQGSEQYF
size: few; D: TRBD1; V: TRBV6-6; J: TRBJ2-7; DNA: TGTGCCAGCAGTCTCGGGACAGGGAGGAAGCAGTACTTC; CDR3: CASSLGTGRKQYF
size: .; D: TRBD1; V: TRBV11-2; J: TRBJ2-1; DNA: TGTGCCAGCAGCCCCGGGAGGTTCCGGGACAGGGACAATGAGCAGTTCTTC; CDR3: CASSPGRFRDRDNEQFF
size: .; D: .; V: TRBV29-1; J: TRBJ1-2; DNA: TGCAGCGCTGCCCAGGGAGCGTTTGGCTACACCTTC; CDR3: CSAAQGAFGYTF
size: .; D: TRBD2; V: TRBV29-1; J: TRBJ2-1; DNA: TGCAGCACCCGGGGGGGGCACTCCTACAATGAGCAGTTCTTC; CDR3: CSTRGGHSYNEQFF
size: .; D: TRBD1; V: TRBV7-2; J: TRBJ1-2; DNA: TGTGCCAGCAGCGGACAGGTTTCTAACACCTTC; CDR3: CASSGQVSNTF
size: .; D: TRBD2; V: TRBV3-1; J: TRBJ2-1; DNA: TGTGCCAGCAGCCAAGAGCGTCGGACTAGTTCACCTCCCGAGCAGTTCTTC; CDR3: CASSQERRTSSPPEQFF
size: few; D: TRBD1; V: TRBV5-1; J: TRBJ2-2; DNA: TGCGCCAGCAGCTCCACAGGGGGAGACGCCGGGGAGCTGTTTTTT; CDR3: CASSSTGGDAGELFF
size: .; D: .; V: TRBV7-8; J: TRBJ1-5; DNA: TGTGCCAGCAGCCCGGACACAAACCTGCAGCCCCAGCATTTT; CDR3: CASSPDTNLQPQHF
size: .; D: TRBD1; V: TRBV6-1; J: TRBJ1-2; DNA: TGTGCCAGCAGTGAATCGGGGGACAGGGGTTTTGGCTACACCTTC; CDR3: CASSESGDRGFGYTF
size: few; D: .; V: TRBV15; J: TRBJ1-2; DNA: TGTGCCACCAGCAGAGATTTTAGCGATGGCTACACCTTC; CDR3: CATSRDFSDGYTF
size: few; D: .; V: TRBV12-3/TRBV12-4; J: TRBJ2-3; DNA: TGTGCCAGCAGTCGGAGCAGGGGGGCTAGCGGGAGCACAGATACGCAGTATTTT; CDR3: CASSRSRGASGSTDTQYF
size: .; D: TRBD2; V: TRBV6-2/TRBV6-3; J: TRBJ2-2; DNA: TGTGCCAGCAGACCGGGACTACCCTCGAACACCGGGGAGCTGTTTTTT; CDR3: CASRPGLPSNTGELFF
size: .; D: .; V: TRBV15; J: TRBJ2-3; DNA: TGTGCCACCGCGGGGCGGGACCGCACAGATACGCAGTATTTT; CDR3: CATAGRDRTDTQYF
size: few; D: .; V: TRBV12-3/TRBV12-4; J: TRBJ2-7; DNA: TGTGCCAGCAGTTTATCAGGTCTCCCGGTTGAGCAGTACTTC; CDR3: CASSLSGLPVEQYF
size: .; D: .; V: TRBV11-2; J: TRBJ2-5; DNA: TGTGCCAGCAGCTTCTCGGAGATGTACCAAGAGACCCAGTACTTC; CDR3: CASSFSEMYQETQYF
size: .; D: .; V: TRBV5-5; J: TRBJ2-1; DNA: TGTGCCAGCAGCATAGGGACTTCGACCGCCCACAATGAGCAGTTCTTC; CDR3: CASSIGTSTAHNEQFF
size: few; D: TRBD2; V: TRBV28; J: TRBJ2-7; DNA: TGTGCCAGCAGACCACCTAGCGGGAGCTCCTACGAGCAGTACTTC; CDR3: CASRPPSGSSYEQYF
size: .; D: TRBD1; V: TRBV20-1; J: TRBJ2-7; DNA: TGCAGTGCTAGAGATTTGACAGGGGGCTCCTACGAGCAGTACTTC; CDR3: CSARDLTGGSYEQYF
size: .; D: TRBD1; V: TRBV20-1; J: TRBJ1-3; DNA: TGCAGTGCTAGGGGGGACAGCAAAAACACCATATATTTT; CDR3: CSARGDSKNTIYF